This T cell receptor beta chain appears in the sequencing data of a study of post-analysis software for immune sequencing data (dated by TCRdb to between 2014 and 2017). A note on the overall study: Disease courses on record covered relapsing-remitting, secondary progressive and progressive-relapsing multiple sclerosis, though some patients had no subtype annotation. The multiple sclerosis patient repertoires were compared with under 13 previously published healthy control repertoires from donors aged about 6 to 26 years. A subset of samples was prepared in parallel using single-end sample barcoding, then pooled and co-amplified after Illumina adapter ligation.

To prepare the library, PCR was applied. Data came from an Illumina HiSeq 2500. To reduce PCR and sequencing biases, unique molecular identifiers were built into the TCR beta cDNA libraries. Roughly 500,000 cDNA molecules were obtained for every 1 to 10 million input T cells, so each molecule roughly corresponded to one T cell. The same protocol used for the earlier healthy control dataset was applied to prepare and sequence the patient libraries. Within a given batch, samples were prepared together, multiplexed and sequenced on the same HiSeq lane. The study's processing was this. Raw barcoded reads were processed with MIGEC, discarding single-read molecular identifier groups before consensus assembly and CDR3 extraction. VDJtools was used for post-analysis of the clonotype tables, with diversity normalized by down-sampling every dataset to the smallest sample size. To correct batch-related cross-sample contamination, repertoire overlap clustering matched CDR3 amino acid sequences but not nucleotide sequences. TCRdb's own reprocessing of the public reads used fastp at Q25 and MiXCR and kept productive beta chains. Every entry covers one CDR3 protein and lists the most common genes and DNA from its rows. V and J calls and clone size were set by TCRdb, not the authors. Counted in this sample were 380,000 or so distinct CDR3 sequences; less than 40% of them appeared once. Clones ranked in the top ten supply under 15% of the sample.

To demonstrate the VDJtools post-analysis software, the study profiled TCR beta repertoires from the peripheral blood of about 13 young patients with multiple sclerosis. The patients with multiple sclerosis were children and adolescents between roughly 6 and 16 years of age. This clonotype was seen a few times. The clone's antigen remains unknown. It has no much larger one-base neighbor in the sample; base qualities were not kept. CDR1 and CDR2, looked up from the germline V gene, are MGHRA and YSYEKL. The CDR3 runs 18 amino acids, cysteine and phenylalanine included. Only the CDR3 part of the read is kept: 54 bases, read in frame from the first base. Clipping removes 3 bases from V and 0 bases from J, with 13 as the unmatched junction base count. Results the study describes overall, beyond this receptor: When samples were clustered directly using the F measure, samples prepared in the same batch co-clustered strongly, which prompted a batch-effect correction. The control group was slightly older than the multiple sclerosis patient group. Roughly 5 TRBV segments, including TRBV5-6, TRBV5-1 and TRBV20-1, were significantly more frequent in patients than controls. Compared with controls, multiple sclerosis patients had significantly lower normalized Chao1 diversity, a finding suggesting substantial peripheral T-cell clonal expansion.

The chain employs TRBV4-1 and TRBJ1-2, with 7 bases in between that match TRBD1. The sample taken for sequencing was blood. The clonotype was recovered from a girl aged 10-17 years with multiple sclerosis. The CDR3 loop reads CASSHETGVLPSNYGYTF. The DNA reads as follows: TGCGCCAGCAGCCACGAAACAGGGGTCCTTCCCTCTAACTATGGCTACACCTTC.